The 29 T cell receptor beta chains listed next were all sequenced from one sample in a study of beta chain features in type 1 diabetes. Study-wide results and limits: The study found moderately but significantly shorter TCRB CDR3s in all four CD4+ subsets of Type 1 diabetes patients.

Antigen specificity for these receptors is unknown. Expressed TCRB transcripts were sequenced because the isolated RNA had all been reverse transcribed beforehand. Assay used: immunoSEQ multiplex PCR; TCRdb lists only in-frame clones, some missing. The repertoire holds some 350,000 clones, roughly 13% seen once, with 0.015% in the top ten. What was sequenced was naive CD4+ T cells from blood. The receptors were gathered from a woman aged 18-30 years with type 1 diabetes.

This clone was observed a handful of times. V gene TRBV5-4 combines with J gene TRBJ1-1; D perhaps matches TRBD1 (6 bases). The CDR3 is 16 residues long. Trimming pared 3 bases from V and 4 bases from J, leaving 19 bases between. The germline CDR1 and CDR2 sequences are SGHNT and YYREEE (reference sequence). CDR3 sequence: CASSSGGQGWGTEAFF. The CDR3 region has the DNA TGTGCCAGCAGCTCTGGGGGCCAGGGATGGGGCACTGAAGCTTTCTTT.

The DNA for the CDR3 is TGTGCCAGCTCACTTGGACAGGGCCGGACCTACGAGCAGTACGTC. This sequence encodes CASSLGQGRTYEQYV. The chain uses TRBV18 and TRBJ2-7; 8 bases fit TRBD1. This CDR3 comprises 15 residues. The germline V gene has CDR1 KGHSH and CDR2 LQKENI. V was pared by 4 bases and J by 2 bases, with 7 bases of the junction left unmatched.

This clone was counted between two and nine times. V is TRBV10-2 and J is TRBJ2-3; 8 nucleotides line up with TRBD2. This CDR3 spans 16 amino acids. CDR1 and CDR2 (germline): WSHSY, SAAADI. J lost 2 bases, V lost 6 bases, and 10 bases had no gene match. The CDR3 sequence is CASRAITSGYTDTQYF. CDR3 coding DNA: TGCGCCAGCAGAGCCATAACTAGCGGCTACACAGATACGCAGTATTTT.

This chain links TRBV19 with TRBJ2-5, with D possibly matching TRBD1 (7 bases). This CDR3 spans 14 amino acids. In germline, CDR1 is LNHDA, CDR2 SQIVND (reference sequence). V was clipped by 0 bases and J by 5 bases, with 10 bases between them. This CDR3 is CASSIDRGRETQYF. DNA of the CDR3: TGTGCCAGTAGTATAGACAGGGGGAGGGAGACCCAGTACTTC.

The J gene is TRBJ2-1, the V gene TRBV6-6; a possible D gene is TRBD2 (6 bases). Trimming took 11 bases from V and 2 from J, leaving 16 bases between them. Germline V gives CDR1 MNHNY, CDR2 SVGAGI (reference sequence). The CDR3 is made up of 14 amino acids. CDR3 region: CAHGLGGTYNEQFF. The DNA for the CDR3 is TGTGCCCACGGATTAGGCGGGACCTACAATGAGCAGTTCTTC.

In this sample, this clone turned up a few times. The rearrangement uses TRBV7-6 and TRBJ2-7; D is unresolved. This CDR3 region has 12 residues. Per the germline V gene, CDR1 is SGHVS and CDR2 is FNYEAQ. V lost 7 bases to trimming and J lost 6 bases, with 13 bases between them. CDR3 in amino acids: CASTTTEREQYV. The DNA of the CDR3 is TGTGCCAGCACCACGACTGAGCGCGAGCAGTACGTC.

This clone was detected only a few times. The chain is built from TRBV18 and TRBJ1-4; maybe TRBD1 (5 bases). The germline V gene has CDR1 KGHSH and CDR2 LQKENI. CDR3 length: 14 amino acids. The V gene lost 1 base and the J gene lost 7 bases, with 10 bases spanning the gap. The CDR3 sequence: CASSPQDRPEKLFF. For the CDR3, the DNA is TGTGCCAGCTCACCACAAGACAGACCTGAAAAACTGTTTTTT.

The chain is built from TRBV7-2 and TRBJ2-3, with 8 bases fitting TRBD2. This CDR3 has 15 residues. Germline V lookup: CDR1 SGHTA, CDR2 FQGNSA. J was trimmed by 1 base and V by 5 bases; bases with no gene match: 5. In nucleotides, the CDR3 is TGTGCCAGCAGCCCACAGACTAGCGGCACAGATACGCAGTATTTT. This encodes CASSPQTSGTDTQYF.

This clone was observed a handful of times. The chain carries TRBV5-1 and TRBJ2-1; possibly TRBD2 for D (6 bases). The CDR3 has 14 residues. Trimming took 4 bases from V and 7 from J, leaving 15 bases between them. Germline V gene data show CDR1 as SGHRS and CDR2 as YFSETQ. The DNA of the CDR3 is TGCGCCAGCAGCACGGACTACTCTGGGAATGAGCAGTTCTTC. Amino acid sequence: CASSTDYSGNEQFF.

CDR3 loop: CASSLSPTGGNEQFF. The CDR3 nucleotides read TGTGCCAGCAGCCTATCTCCGACAGGGGGCAATGAGCAGTTCTTC. V and J are TRBV7-2 and TRBJ2-1; 9 bases agree with TRBD1. V lost 5 bases and J lost 6; bases outside the gene matches: 8. This CDR3 has 15 residues. Germline V CDR1 and CDR2: SGHTA, FQGNSA.

The gene calls are TRBV30 and TRBJ2-1; possible D gene TRBD2, 6 bases. Germline V gene lookup returns CDR1 GTSNPN and CDR2 SVGIG (reference sequence). The CDR3 runs to 14 residues. Trimming pared 0 bases from V and 6 bases from J, leaving 12 bases between. DNA of the CDR3: TGTGCCTGGAGTGTACCCCGACTAGTCAATGAGCAGTTCTTC. It translates to CAWSVPRLVNEQFF.

CDR3 DNA: TGTGCCAGTAGTATACTAAGCGGGAGCTCCTACAATGAGCAGTTCTTC. Protein sequence: CASSILSGSSYNEQFF. The rearrangement links TRBV19 to TRBJ2-1; 8 bases fit TRBD2. J gave up 0 bases and V 2 bases, and 3 bases lay outside the gene matches. The germline gives CDR1 LNHDA, CDR2 SQIVND (reference sequence). The CDR3 spans 16 residues.

This clone was counted only a few times. The chain employs TRBV15 and TRBJ2-2; D is possibly TRBD2 (6 bases). The CDR3 has 15 residues. Germline loops: CDR1 LNHNV, CDR2 YYDKDF (reference sequence). V was pared by 4 bases and J by 4 bases, with 13 bases between. CDR3 nucleotide sequence: TGTGCCACCAGCAAATCCCTAGCGCTCACCGGGGAGCTGTTTTTT. It codes for CATSKSLALTGELFF.

In this sample, this clone turned up a few times. The chain combines TRBV11-2 with TRBJ2-2; 10 bases are a match to TRBD2. The CDR3 extends over 13 amino acids. Trimming cost V 11 bases and J 6 bases; bases outside gene matches: 6. Germline V gene lookup returns CDR1 SGHAT and CDR2 FQNNGV. CDR3 in DNA: TGTGCCGGAGGGACTAGCGAGGCCGGGGAGCTGTTTTTT. Translation gives CAGGTSEAGELFF.

The chain links TRBV5-1 to TRBJ1-2; D perhaps matches TRBD1 (6 bases). CDR3 length: 11 residues. V dropped 0 bases and J dropped 10 bases, with 7 bases sitting between them. Germline CDR1 reads SGHRS; CDR2 reads YFSETQ. CDR3 region: CASSLEGDYTF. In DNA form, the CDR3 reads TGCGCCAGCAGCTTGGAGGGGGACTACACCTTC.

This clone was counted between two and nine times. The genes are TRBV30 and TRBJ2-7; tentative D call: TRBD2 (5 bases). Between the trimmed V and J ends, which lost 5 bases and 7 bases, there was a span of 18 bases. The germline V gene has CDR1 GTSNPN and CDR2 SVGIG (reference sequence). The CDR3 consists of 13 residues. In DNA, the CDR3 is TGTGCCTGGGCTCCGGGTCACCCGGGAGAGCAGTACTTC. Translation gives CAWAPGHPGEQYF.

The sample holds a few counts of this clone. The rearrangement joins TRBV5-1 to TRBJ2-4; D possibly corresponds to TRBD2 (5 bases). CDR3 length: 16 residues. The germline V and J ends were trimmed by 0 bases and 1 base, with 11 bases remaining between them. Germline-derived CDR1 and CDR2 are SGHRS and YFSETQ. CDR3 protein: CASSLGGSAAKNIQYF. The CDR3 nucleotides are TGCGCCAGCAGCTTGGGAGGGTCGGCGGCCAAAAACATTCAGTACTTC.

The V call is TRBV14, the J call TRBJ2-4, with TRBD2 matching over 7 bases. The CDR3 is made up of 17 amino acids. V was pared by 0 bases and J by 7 bases, with 12 bases of the junction left unmatched. Germline CDR1 SGHDN, CDR2 FVKESK. The CDR3 DNA reads as TGTGCCAGCAGCCAAGATGACGGGGGAGGGCCGAGGAACATTCAGTACTTC. It encodes CASSQDDGGGPRNIQYF.

Notes on this clone: This specimen includes other DNA sequences encoding the same CDR3. The rearrangement links TRBV7-9 to TRBJ2-5; TRBD1 matches 7 bases. CDR1 is SEHNR and CDR2 is FQNEAQ in the germline V gene (reference sequence). The CDR3 is 13 residues long. V shed 6 bases, J shed 2 bases, and the junction held 3 bases outside the gene matches. The CDR3 sequence is CASSRDSQETQYF. Here the CDR3 DNA reads TGTGCCAGCAGTCGGGACAGTCAAGAGACCCAGTACTTC.

This sequence joins TRBV4-3 and TRBJ2-2; D not certain. The CDR3 has 12 amino acids. The germline CDR1 and CDR2 sequences are LGHNA and YSLEER. The V end lost 8 bases, the J end lost 4 bases, and 8 bases lay between the germline ends. CDR3 DNA sequence: TGCGCCAGCTTGGCGGCCACCGGGGAGCTGTTTTTT. Translated: CASLAATGELFF.

This clone has more than one count but fewer than ten. This sequence joins TRBV28 and TRBJ1-2, with 7 bases lining up with TRBD1. The CDR3 loop spans 12 amino acids. Germline V gene lookup returns CDR1 MDHEN and CDR2 SYDVKM. V was clipped by 6 bases and J by 2 bases; unmatched bases: 0. The CDR3: CASSRGNYGYTF. The CDR3 DNA is TGTGCCAGCAGCAGGGGGAACTATGGCTACACCTTC.

This clone came up a few times. The chain combines TRBV19 with TRBJ2-7, with 7 bases fitting TRBD2. The ends lost 4 bases at V and 3 bases at J; junction bases unmatched: 9. The CDR3 covers 15 residues. Germline assignment: CDR1 LNHDA and CDR2 SQIVND (reference sequence). CDR3 sequence: CASSTKRGGVYEQYF. CDR3 DNA: TGTGCCAGTAGTACGAAGCGTGGGGGGGTCTACGAGCAGTACTTC.

This clone was seen a handful of times. The chain carries TRBV27 and TRBJ2-4; TRBD2 matches 9 bases. Germline values: CDR1 MNHEY, CDR2 SMNVEV (reference sequence). With V trimmed by 4 bases and J by 8 bases, 9 bases remained unmatched. CDR3 length: 15 residues. CDR3 coding DNA: TGTGCCAGCAGTTCCCGACTAAGCGGGAGGTACATTCAGTACTTC. Amino acids: CASSSRLSGRYIQYF.

The chain links TRBV5-4 to TRBJ2-1, with 9 bases identical to TRBD1. Germline CDR1 SGHNT, CDR2 YYREEE (reference sequence). This CDR3 is built from 15 residues. The ends lost 1 base at V and 3 bases at J; junction bases unmatched: 2. The CDR3 DNA is TGTGCCAGCAGCTTGCAGGACAGGGGCTACAATGAGCAGTTCTTC. Translating gives CASSLQDRGYNEQFF.

The V and J genes are TRBV4-1 and TRBJ2-2, with TRBD2 matching over 9 bases. V lost 8 bases to trimming and J lost 3 bases; unmatched junction nucleotides: 10. The CDR3 contains 16 residues. The germline V gene has CDR1 MGHRA and CDR2 YSYEKL. This CDR3 reads CASFPIAGVDTGELFF. The CDR3 bases are TGCGCCAGCTTCCCAATAGCGGGAGTCGACACCGGGGAGCTGTTTTTT.

This clone was counted between two and nine times. The J gene is TRBJ2-7, the V gene TRBV2, with TRBD2 matching 7 bases. V lost 6 bases to trimming and J lost 4 bases; unmatched junction nucleotides: 6. Germline V CDR1 and CDR2: SNHLY, FYNNEI. The CDR3 loop spans 13 amino acids. In DNA, the CDR3 is TGTGCCAGCAGGGCGGGAGCATTGTACGAGCAGTACTTC. It translates to CASRAGALYEQYF.

The chain recombines TRBV19 with TRBJ2-7; a weak D match, TRBD1 (5 bases). CDR3 length: 14 amino acids. Per the germline V gene, CDR1 is LNHDA and CDR2 is SQIVND (reference sequence). The V end lost 4 bases, the J end lost 2 bases, and 12 bases lay between the germline ends. CDR3 nucleotide sequence: TGTGCCAGTAGTAACGCAGGGTACCCCTACGAGCAGTACTTC. Translation: CASSNAGYPYEQYF.

The chain employs TRBV29-1 and TRBJ2-2; TRBD1 might be the D (6 bases). V was pared by 4 bases and J by 2 bases, with 11 bases between. CDR3 length: 14 amino acids. Germline-derived CDR1 and CDR2 are SQVTM and ANQGSEA. The CDR3 DNA sequence: TGCAGCGTTGTTCAGGGGCCTAACACCGGGGAGCTGTTTTTT. Residues: CSVVQGPNTGELFF.

This rearrangement joins TRBV11-2 to TRBJ2-1, with D hard to call. The CDR3 length is 12 residues. Trimming removed 5 bases from V and 7 bases from J, with 9 bases in between. Germline lookup yields CDR1 SGHAT and CDR2 FQNNGV. The CDR3: CASSPQQNEQFF. CDR3 sequence (DNA): TGTGCCAGCAGCCCACAGCAAAATGAGCAGTTCTTC.